These T cell receptor beta chains were read from a single sample in a study of PD-L1 blockade in urothelial cancer. The data were produced by immunoSEQ multiplex PCR, yet TCRdb's version contains in-frame clones alone and is incomplete. Of roughly 51,000 clones listed, 70% to 85% are singletons. The starting material was PBMCs, obtained around atezolizumab (anti-PD-L1) treatment. These receptors came from a man in his fifties or sixties with urothelial cancer. Each CDR3 is given with its conserved first and last residue. The order of the fields is V gene, D gene, J gene, clone size, CDR3 protein, CDR3 DNA. D genes are given only for firm matches. Clone size is shown for a subset of rows, as once, few, many or a class of expanded clone.

V: TRBV28; D: TRBD1; J: TRBJ1-5; size: .; CDR3: CASSSPGQGRQPQHF; DNA: TGTGCCAGCAGTTCTCCTGGACAGGGGCGCCAGCCCCAGCATTTT
V: TRBV7-9; D: .; J: TRBJ1-3; size: few; CDR3: CASSPGHPSGNTIYF; DNA: TGTGCCAGCAGCCCGGGACATCCCTCTGGAAACACCATATATTTT
V: TRBV9; D: TRBD2; J: TRBJ2-3; size: .; CDR3: CASSEGQAGGTDTQYF; DNA: TGTGCCAGCAGCGAGGGCCAGGCGGGGGGAACAGATACGCAGTATTTT
V: TRBV27; D: .; J: TRBJ2-5; size: .; CDR3: CASSLFGRGETQYF; DNA: TGTGCCAGCAGTTTATTCGGAAGAGGAGAGACCCAGTACTTC
V: TRBV29-1; D: TRBD1; J: TRBJ2-3; size: once; CDR3: CSGRNRGRTDTQYF; DNA: TGCAGCGGGCGGAACAGGGGGCGCACAGATACGCAGTATTTT
V: TRBV27; D: TRBD2; J: TRBJ2-7; size: few; CDR3: CASSLLVGLAGREQYF; DNA: TGTGCCAGCAGTTTATTGGTGGGGCTAGCGGGACGCGAGCAGTACTTC
V: TRBV11-2; D: TRBD1; J: TRBJ1-2; size: .; CDR3: CASSLDLDRARFYGYTF; DNA: TGTGCCAGCAGCTTAGATCTGGACAGGGCCCGCTTCTATGGCTACACCTTC
V: TRBV12-5; D: .; J: TRBJ1-1; size: .; CDR3: CASGSPTVSEAFF; DNA: TGTGCTAGTGGTTCCCCGACAGTATCTGAAGCTTTCTTT
V: TRBV6-5; D: .; J: TRBJ1-4; size: .; CDR3: CASRQNRVEKLFF; DNA: TGTGCCAGCAGACAAAACAGGGTTGAAAAACTGTTTTTT
V: TRBV30; D: TRBD2; J: TRBJ2-3; size: .; CDR3: CAWSQRERDTQYF; DNA: TGTGCCTGGAGTCAGCGGGAGCGCGATACGCAGTATTTT
V: TRBV7-8; D: TRBD2; J: TRBJ2-3; size: .; CDR3: CASSRDGGWADTQYF; DNA: TGTGCCAGCAGTAGGGACGGGGGGTGGGCAGATACGCAGTATTTT
V: TRBV5-1; D: TRBD1; J: TRBJ1-5; size: .; CDR3: CASSSGTGGRNQPQHF; DNA: TGCGCCAGCAGCTCCGGGACAGGGGGCAGGAATCAGCCCCAGCATTTT
V: TRBV7-3; D: TRBD1; J: TRBJ2-2; size: .; CDR3: CASSSFNGQGARWSGELFF; DNA: TGTGCCAGCAGTTCATTTAACGGGCAGGGGGCACGGTGGTCCGGGGAGCTGTTTTTT
V: TRBV28; D: .; J: TRBJ2-2; size: .; CDR3: CASRGGGNTGELFF; DNA: TGTGCCAGCAGGGGAGGCGGAAACACCGGGGAGCTGTTTTTT
V: TRBV14; D: .; J: TRBJ2-1; size: few; CDR3: CASSPTRGGEQFF; DNA: TGTGCCAGCAGCCCCACCAGGGGAGGGGAGCAGTTCTTC